These 13 T cell receptor beta chains came from one sample sequenced in a study of cytomegalovirus exposure and HLA in healthy donors. Vbeta (60) and Jbeta (13) primers were used in the PCR. Sequencing was performed with immunoSEQ multiplex PCR; in TCRdb, only in-frame clones are kept and a portion is missing. The sample includes some 120,000 clones, about 79% of them seen just once. Input material: PBMCs. The receptors come from a man younger than 40 in good health and CMV-seropositive.

This clone was observed a single time. The gene calls are TRBV19 and TRBJ1-5; perhaps TRBD1 as D (6 bases). CDR1 and CDR2 from the germline V gene are LNHDA and SQIVND (reference sequence). Trimming stripped 4 bases from V and 2 bases from J, with 12 bases between. The CDR3 runs to 15 residues. The CDR3 nucleotides are TGTGCCAGTAGTACACAGGGCCTGGGCAATCAGCCCCAGCATTTT. It yields the protein CASSTQGLGNQPQHF.

J is TRBJ2-5 and V is TRBV5-1, with TRBD1 matching 9 bases. Germline V gene sequence: CDR1 SGHRS, CDR2 YFSETQ. V was pared by 4 bases and J by 2 bases, with 6 bases of the junction left unmatched. This CDR3 region has 15 residues. The CDR3 spells CASSASDRGQETQYF. The DNA of the CDR3 is TGCGCCAGCAGCGCTTCGGACAGGGGACAAGAGACCCAGTACTTC.

The gene calls are TRBV4-1 and TRBJ1-3; perhaps TRBD1 as D (5 bases). The V end was cut by 5 bases, the J end by 0 bases, with 17 bases between. The CDR3 contains 17 residues. CDR1 is MGHRA and CDR2 is YSYEKL in the germline V gene. CDR3 sequence reads: CASSYQFLGGSGNTIYF. The CDR3, as DNA: TGCGCCAGCAGCTACCAATTCCTGGGGGGCTCTGGAAACACCATATATTTT.

This rearrangement joins TRBV9 to TRBJ2-1, with TRBD2 identical over 8 bases. This CDR3 spans 16 amino acids. The V gene's germline CDR1 is SGDLS and CDR2 YYNGEE. After removal of 4 bases from V and 4 bases from J, the junction contained 10 bases not matched to a gene. The CDR3 bases are TGTGCCAGCAGCTCCCGGAGTAGCGGGGTATACAATGAGCAGTTCTTC. Its translation: CASSSRSSGVYNEQFF.

This clone came up once. The chain links TRBV6-1 to TRBJ2-3; the match to TRBD2 covers 8 bases. Germline V gene lookup returns CDR1 MNHNS and CDR2 SASEGT. V shed 1 base and J 7 bases; nucleotides not matched to a gene: 7. The CDR3 spans 15 residues. The CDR3 here is CASSEGSLAGYTQYF. The CDR3 DNA follows: TGTGCCAGCAGTGAAGGGAGTCTAGCGGGTTATACGCAGTATTTT.

The V call is TRBV5-4, the J call TRBJ2-5, with 13 bases aligning to TRBD2. The CDR3 is 18 residues long. Germline CDR1 is SGHNT and CDR2 is YYREEE (reference sequence). The trim removed 4 bases at V and 0 bases at J, leaving 9 bases unmatched. CDR3 DNA sequence: TGTGCCAGCAGCCGGGGACAGACTAGCGGGGGGTACCAAGAGACCCAGTACTTC. This gives the protein CASSRGQTSGGYQETQYF.

This clone was seen a handful of times. Here the CDR3 DNA reads TGTGCCAGCAGCCAAACAGGGTTCGAGGCCAACGTCCTGACTTTC. Protein product: CASSQTGFEANVLTF. The chain uses TRBV25-1 and TRBJ2-6, with D perhaps TRBD1 (6 bases). The CDR3 consists of 15 residues. The germline V gene has CDR1 MGHDK and CDR2 SYGVNS. V was clipped by 6 bases and J by 6 bases, with 15 bases between them.

This sequence joins TRBV15 and TRBJ1-5; no firm D call. CDR1 LNHNV and CDR2 YYDKDF come from the germline V gene (reference sequence). Between the trimmed V and J ends, which lost 5 bases and 0 bases, there was a span of 20 bases. CDR3 size: 18 residues. The CDR3 DNA follows: TGTGCCACCAGCGCACTCTCGCTTCGTCATTATAGCAATCAGCCCCAGCATTTT. It codes for CATSALSLRHYSNQPQHF.

The chain joins TRBV19 to TRBJ2-1; no firm D call. From germline, CDR1 is LNHDA and CDR2 SQIVND (reference sequence). The CDR3 is 14 amino acids. The V and J ends lost 4 bases and 4 bases respectively, with 11 bases between them. CDR3 sequence reads: CASSSQAFYNEQFF. For the CDR3, the DNA is TGTGCCAGTAGTAGCCAGGCCTTTTACAATGAGCAGTTCTTC.

CDR3 in amino acids: CATTAEIGTEAFF. The CDR3 DNA is TGTGCCACGACGGCGGAAATTGGGACTGAAGCTTTCTTT. The chain recombines TRBV28 with TRBJ1-1; D gene ambiguous. Germline V lookup: CDR1 MDHEN, CDR2 SYDVKM. The CDR3 sequence is 13 residues long. With 10 bases removed from V and 5 bases from J, the gap between germline ends came to 17 bases. Using reference TRBV28 and TRBJ1-1 for the parts outside the CDR3, the full variable domain is DVKVTQSSRYLVKRTGEKVFLECVQDMDHENMFWYRQDPGLGLRLIYFSYDVKMKEKGDIPEGYSVSREKKERFSLILESASTNQTSMYLCATTAEIGTEAFFGQGTRLTVV.

This clone was counted only a few times. The chain uses TRBV5-1 and TRBJ2-1; possible D gene TRBD1, 7 bases. CDR1 SGHRS and CDR2 YFSETQ come from the germline V gene. Trimming took off 3 bases at V and 9 bases at J, with 16 bases between the two ends. The CDR3 totals 14 residues. CDR3: CASSYGQVEGEQFF. The CDR3 DNA reads TGCGCCAGCAGCTACGGACAGGTGGAGGGTGAGCAGTTCTTC.

The sample holds one count of this clone. The chain links TRBV11-2 to TRBJ2-7; 9 nucleotides align to TRBD1. This CDR3 has 15 residues. The V gene's germline CDR1 is SGHAT and CDR2 FQNNGV. The junction had 5 bases not matched to a gene; V was cut back by 5 bases and J by 0 bases. This CDR3 is CASSIGTGSSYEQYF. For the CDR3, the DNA is TGTGCCAGCAGCATTGGGACAGGGTCCTCCTACGAGCAGTACTTC. Together with reference TRBV11-2 and TRBJ2-7, the CDR3 gives the full variable domain: EAGVAQSPRYKIIEKRQSVAFWCNPISGHATLYWYQQILGQGPKLLIQFQNNGVVDDSQLPKDRFSAERLKGVDSTLKIQPAKLEDSAVYLCASSIGTGSSYEQYFGPGTRLTVT.

This clone showed up just a few times. The rearrangement uses TRBV7-8 and TRBJ2-4; D unresolved. Per the germline V gene, CDR1 is SGHVS and CDR2 is FQNEAQ. The CDR3 is 15 amino acids. The V and J ends lost 5 bases and 0 bases respectively, with 11 bases between them. The CDR3 region is CASSPPSGAKNIQYF. In nucleotides, the CDR3 is TGTGCCAGCAGCCCCCCCAGTGGAGCCAAAAACATTCAGTACTTC.